This TCR beta chain is from a study of cytomegalovirus exposure and HLA in healthy donors. Study results and caveats: TRBV6-2, TRBV6-3 and some other V segments were excluded as indistinguishable. In most subjects, TCR beta sequences reportedly gave accurate predictions of HLA-A and HLA-B alleles. Roughly even sequencing depth across donors was the assumption behind the presence/absence analyses.

The ends were cut back, 10 bases at V and 6 bases at J, with 10 bases in the middle. CDR1 is MNHNY and CDR2 is SVGAGI in the germline V gene (reference sequence). The CDR3 is made up of 11 amino acids. PCR used 60 Vbeta primers and 13 Jbeta primers. Produced via immunoSEQ multiplex PCR; TCRdb's table is partial and in-frame only. The sample lists fewer than 200,000 clones; roughly nine tenths were seen once. Only a few counts were recorded for this clone. Its antigen is as yet unknown. Donors were ostensibly healthy at sampling, although undocumented immune exposures were probable. The rearrangement uses TRBV6-6 and TRBJ2-1, with D tentatively TRBD2 (6 bases). This TCR was recovered from a boy between 2 and 10 years old in good health and CMV-seronegative. Sequencing used PBMCs. CDR3 DNA sequence: TGTGCCACCGAGGAGGGCAATGAGCAGTTCTTC. This codes for CATEEGNEQFF.